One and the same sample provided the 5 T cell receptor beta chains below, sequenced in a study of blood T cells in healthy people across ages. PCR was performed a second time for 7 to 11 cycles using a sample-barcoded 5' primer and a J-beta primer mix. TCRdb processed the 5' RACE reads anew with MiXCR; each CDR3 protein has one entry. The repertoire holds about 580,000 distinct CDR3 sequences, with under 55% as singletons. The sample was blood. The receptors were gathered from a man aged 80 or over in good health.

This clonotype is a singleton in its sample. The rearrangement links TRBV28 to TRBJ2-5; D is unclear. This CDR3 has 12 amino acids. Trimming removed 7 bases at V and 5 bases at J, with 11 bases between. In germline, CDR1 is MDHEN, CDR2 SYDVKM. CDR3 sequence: CASKQSGETQYF. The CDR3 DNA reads TGTGCCAGCAAACAGTCGGGTGAGACCCAGTACTTC.

Here the CDR3 DNA reads TGTGCCAGCAGCTTTCGGGGACTAGCGGGGGGCACAGATACGCAGTATTTT. The encoded protein is CASSFRGLAGGTDTQYF. This chain uses TRBV11-2 with TRBJ2-3; 14 positions agree with TRBD2. The germline CDR1 and CDR2 sequences are SGHAT and FQNNGV. V gave up 3 bases and J gave up 1 base; unmatched junction bases: 3. The CDR3 covers 17 residues.

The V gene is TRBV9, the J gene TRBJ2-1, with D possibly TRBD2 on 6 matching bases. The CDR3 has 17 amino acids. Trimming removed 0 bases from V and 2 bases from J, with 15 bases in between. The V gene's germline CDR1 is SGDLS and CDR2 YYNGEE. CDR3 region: CASSVEGRGYAYNEQFF. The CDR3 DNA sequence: TGTGCCAGCAGCGTAGAAGGTCGGGGGTATGCCTACAATGAGCAGTTCTTC.

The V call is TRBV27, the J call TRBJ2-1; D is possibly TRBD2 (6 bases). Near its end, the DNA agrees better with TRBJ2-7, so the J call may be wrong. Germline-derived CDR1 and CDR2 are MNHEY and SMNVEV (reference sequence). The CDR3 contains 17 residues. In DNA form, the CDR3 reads TGTGCCAGCAGCGACCGACGGGACTTACTGTCCTACAATGAGCAGTACTTC. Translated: CASSDRRDLLSYNEQYF.

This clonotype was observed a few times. The CDR3 region is CASHKPPYEQYF. The CDR3 DNA follows: TGTGCCAGCCACAAGCCCCCCTACGAGCAGTACTTC. The J gene is TRBJ2-7, the V gene TRBV9, with unresolved D. Germline CDR1 and CDR2: SGDLS and YYNGEE. This CDR3 has 12 residues. V gave up 7 bases and J gave up 2 bases, with 10 bases separating them.